The present T cell receptor beta chain was sequenced within a study of T-cell memory formation after mild COVID-19. TCRdb ran MiXCR on the 5' RACE reads and lists one entry per CDR3 protein. The sample yields 400,000 or so distinct CDR3 sequences, 15% to 25% seen once. This clonotype was recorded a few times. Its antigen remains unidentified. Findings and limits, study-wide: Contracting CD4+ clones lay largely in CM and EM, with CD8+ ones residing in EMRA.

The sample comprised PBMCs or a T cell subset sorted from them (not recorded which). The clonotype comes from an adult woman who had mild COVID-19 (a few samples of this study predate the infection). Cell type and time point are not known.

The CDR3 loop reads CASSLKGRGNAYNEQFF. In DNA, the CDR3 is TGTGCCAGCAGCTTAAAGGGGCGGGGAAACGCTTACAATGAGCAGTTCTTC. The rearrangement links TRBV7-3 to TRBJ2-1, with D possibly being TRBD2 (6 bases). The CDR3 totals 17 residues. CDR1 SGHTA and CDR2 FQGTGA come from the germline V gene. Trimming pared 1 base from V and 4 bases from J, leaving 17 bases between.